This T cell receptor (beta chain) was sequenced for a study of blood T cell repertoires in COVID-19. Participant-reported clinical history was the basis for cohort assignment. The repertoire was sequenced with immunoSEQ multiplex PCR; TCRdb's copy has only in-frame clones and lacks some. The data show 260,000 or so clones, 83% seen once. The CDR3 runs to 13 residues. The V gene's germline CDR1 is MRHNA and CDR2 SNTAGT. As to this clone: A junction boundary mismatches the germline segment, possibly from a read error.

Sequenced sample: PBMCs or T cells enriched from blood (not recorded which). This receptor was obtained from a woman aged 40 to 49 who had been exposed to COVID-19. This sequence joins TRBV6-4 and TRBJ1-6; D unresolved. The DNA of the CDR3 is TGTGCAAGCACGAACGGAGGGAATTCACCCCTCCACTTT. Its protein is CASTNGGNSPLHF.